This T cell receptor beta chain appears in the sequencing data of a study of metastatic and nonmetastatic thyroid tumors. Patients underwent thyroid surgery, and none had received any treatment before it. The V end was cut by 10 bases, the J end by 0 bases, with 12 bases between. Germline V lookup: CDR1 MDHEN, CDR2 SYDVKM. This CDR3 is 13 amino acids long. With MiXCR, TCRdb reprocessed the PCR reads. Here the sample spans over 15,000 clones, under 15% being singletons. This clone was detected a few times. What it binds is not known. Study-wide points: For both blood and tumor, malignant thyroid tumors reportedly showed significantly higher TCR beta diversity than benign nodules did.

This sequence originates from a female donor with papillary thyroid cancer or a benign thyroid nodule (not recorded which). Some clones in this sample may be carry-over from other donors' samples. Source material: tumor tissue. The genes are TRBV28 and TRBJ2-5; a possible D gene is TRBD2 (6 bases). The CDR3 bases are TGTGCCATAGCGGCTCGGAACCAAGAGACCCAGTACTTC. As protein: CAIAARNQETQYF. The full variable domain, with the rest looked up from reference TRBV28 and TRBJ2-5, is DVKVTQSSRYLVKRTGEKVFLECVQDMDHENMFWYRQDPGLGLRLIYFSYDVKMKEKGDIPEGYSVSREKKERFSLILESASTNQTSMYLCAIAARNQETQYFGPGTRLLVL.